This entry features one T cell receptor (beta chain) sequence. Only in-frame clones appear in the TCRdb table, and some are missing; sequencing was by immunoSEQ multiplex PCR. The sample yields roughly 140,000 clones, 60% to 85% seen once. This entry is derived from a study of blood T cell repertoires in COVID-19. Across the whole study: The origin of the acute and convalescent COVID-19 samples was the United States, Italy and Spain. PBMCs, B-cell-depleted T cells, or T cells were the source of the cDNA or gDNA that made up the material.

Looked up from germline, CDR1 is LGHDT and CDR2 is YNNKEL (reference sequence). With 1 base clipped from V and 8 bases from J, the junction kept 7 bases outside the gene matches. CDR3 length equals 14 residues. This rearrangement joins TRBV3-1 (or the pseudogene TRBV3-2) to TRBJ1-2, with 7 bases identical to TRBD1. Sequencing input: peripheral blood. The TCR was taken from a man aged 50 or older with active or convalescent COVID-19. The CDR3 bases are TGTGCCAGCAGCCAAGGGATGACAGGGCCGGGCTACACCTTC. Its translation is CASSQGMTGPGYTF.